Listed below are T cell receptor beta chains from one sample, sequenced in a study of OX40 agonist ivuxolimab in advanced cancers. Assay used: immunoSEQ multiplex PCR; TCRdb lists only in-frame clones, some missing. The profile shows around 20,000 clones, about 76% of them singletons. This sample comprised CD4+ or CD8+ T cells sorted from blood, obtained in a trial of the OX40 agonist ivuxolimab. The receptor set was obtained from an adult with an advanced solid tumor such as melanoma, head and neck, liver or kidney cancer. Each CDR3 is given with its conserved first and last residue. A D gene is named only where the DNA matches it firmly. The size field is filled for only some rows; it gives once, few, many or a size class.

clone_size: -; j_call: TRBJ2-7; d_call: TRBD2; v_call: TRBV2; cdr3_nt: TGTGCCAGCAAAAGGGAAGCGGGAGGGCGATACGAGCAGTACTTC; cdr3_aa: CASKREAGGRYEQYF
clone_size: -; j_call: TRBJ2-7; d_call: -; v_call: TRBV20-1; cdr3_nt: TGCAGTGCTAGAGAGGTAGGCGAGCAGTACTTC; cdr3_aa: CSAREVGEQYF
clone_size: once; j_call: TRBJ2-1; d_call: TRBD2; v_call: TRBV28; cdr3_nt: TGTGCCAGCAGCCTGGGACTAGCGGGATCACACTACAATGAGCAGTTCTTC; cdr3_aa: CASSLGLAGSHYNEQFF
clone_size: -; j_call: TRBJ2-7; d_call: -; v_call: TRBV9; cdr3_nt: TGTGCCAGCAGCGTAGAAGGAGGGGGAGGCTACGAGCAGTACTTC; cdr3_aa: CASSVEGGGGYEQYF
clone_size: -; j_call: TRBJ2-3; d_call: TRBD1; v_call: TRBV4-1; cdr3_nt: TGCGCCAGCAGCCAAACCGGGACAGGAGGGACAGATACGCAGTATTTT; cdr3_aa: CASSQTGTGGTDTQYF
clone_size: -; j_call: TRBJ2-2; d_call: TRBD1; v_call: TRBV28; cdr3_nt: TGTGCCAGCCTGGACAGGGACGGCACCGGGGAGCTGTTTTTT; cdr3_aa: CASLDRDGTGELFF
clone_size: -; j_call: TRBJ2-7; d_call: TRBD1; v_call: TRBV7-9; cdr3_nt: TGTGCCAGCAGCCCAGACAGGGGGGGACACTACGAGCAGTACTTC; cdr3_aa: CASSPDRGGHYEQYF
clone_size: -; j_call: TRBJ2-1; d_call: -; v_call: TRBV5-1; cdr3_nt: TGCGCCAGCAGCCCACACGGGTCAGCTGAGCAGTTCTTC; cdr3_aa: CASSPHGSAEQFF
clone_size: -; j_call: TRBJ2-2; d_call: -; v_call: TRBV7-6; cdr3_nt: TGTGCCAGCAGCTTTGGAAGCACCGGGGAGCTGTTTTTT; cdr3_aa: CASSFGSTGELFF
clone_size: few; j_call: TRBJ2-2; d_call: TRBD2; v_call: TRBV5-6; cdr3_nt: TGTGCCAGCAGCCTCGGACTAGCGGGAAACACCGGGGAGCTGTTTTTT; cdr3_aa: CASSLGLAGNTGELFF
clone_size: -; j_call: TRBJ1-1; d_call: -; v_call: TRBV28; cdr3_nt: TGTGCCAGCAGTTGGGGGCAGGCCGCGGGGGACACTGAAGCTTTCTTT; cdr3_aa: CASSWGQAAGDTEAFF
clone_size: few; j_call: TRBJ2-7; d_call: TRBD2; v_call: TRBV4-3; cdr3_nt: TGCGCCAGCAGCCAAGATAGCGGGGCAGGAGACGAGCAGTACTTC; cdr3_aa: CASSQDSGAGDEQYF
clone_size: -; j_call: TRBJ1-1; d_call: -; v_call: TRBV5-6; cdr3_nt: TGTGCCAGCAGCTTGCTAGTAGGGGGGCACACTGAAGCTTTCTTT; cdr3_aa: CASSLLVGGHTEAFF
clone_size: -; j_call: TRBJ1-1; d_call: -; v_call: TRBV25-1; cdr3_nt: TGTGCCAGCAGTGGAGGGTTGCGGGCTGAAGCTTTCTTT; cdr3_aa: CASSGGLRAEAFF
clone_size: few; j_call: TRBJ1-1; d_call: -; v_call: TRBV27; cdr3_nt: TGTGCCAGCAGCCGGGGGGGGAACACTGAAGCTTTCTTT; cdr3_aa: CASSRGGNTEAFF
clone_size: few; j_call: TRBJ2-2; d_call: -; v_call: TRBV6-5; cdr3_nt: TGTGCCAGCAGTTACGGAGGGGGTAGCACCGGGGAGCTGTTTTTT; cdr3_aa: CASSYGGGSTGELFF
clone_size: few; j_call: TRBJ2-2; d_call: TRBD1; v_call: TRBV6-5; cdr3_nt: TGTGCCAGCAGTTACTCTTGGACAGGGACCGGGGAGCTGTTTTTT; cdr3_aa: CASSYSWTGTGELFF
clone_size: -; j_call: TRBJ2-1; d_call: -; v_call: TRBV11-2; cdr3_nt: TGTGCCAGCAGCCCACGGGACAACTACTACAATGAGCAGTTCTTC; cdr3_aa: CASSPRDNYYNEQFF
clone_size: few; j_call: TRBJ2-7; d_call: -; v_call: TRBV28; cdr3_nt: TGTGCCAGCAGTTTGTTACCAGGGGCGCACTACGAGCAGTACTTC; cdr3_aa: CASSLLPGAHYEQYF
clone_size: -; j_call: TRBJ1-2; d_call: -; v_call: TRBV19; cdr3_nt: TGTGCCAGTAGAAAATTACCGGGACCGCACTATGGCTACACCTTC; cdr3_aa: CASRKLPGPHYGYTF
clone_size: -; j_call: TRBJ2-7; d_call: TRBD2; v_call: TRBV7-9; cdr3_nt: TGTGCCAGCAGCTTTCTCCTAGCGGGAGACGAGCAGTACTTC; cdr3_aa: CASSFLLAGDEQYF
clone_size: -; j_call: TRBJ2-7; d_call: TRBD2; v_call: TRBV28; cdr3_nt: TGTGCCAGCAGTTTACCCCCGGGAGGGAGTAAGTACGAGCAGTACTTC; cdr3_aa: CASSLPPGGSKYEQYF
clone_size: medium-sized; j_call: TRBJ1-1; d_call: TRBD1; v_call: TRBV7-9; cdr3_nt: TGTGCCAGCAGCTCGCCTACAGGGGAAAACACTGAAGCTTTCTTT; cdr3_aa: CASSSPTGENTEAFF
clone_size: -; j_call: TRBJ2-2; d_call: -; v_call: TRBV6-5; cdr3_nt: TGTGCCAGCAGTCCTGAGTACACCGGGGAGCTGTTTTTT; cdr3_aa: CASSPEYTGELFF